These T cell receptor beta chains were read from a single sample in a study of shared clonotypes between healthy human individuals. The protocol was immunoSEQ multiplex PCR, while the TCRdb copy is restricted to in-frame clones and leaves out a portion. Among approximately 2,200,000 clones listed, about 93% were seen once. Sequencing input: naive CD8+ T cells from PBMCs. Every receptor here comes from a man aged 18 to 29 in good health. Some clones in this sample may be carry-over from other donors' samples. Each CDR3 is given with its conserved first and last residue. The order of the fields is V gene, CDR3 protein.

V gene: TRBV28; CDR3 protein: CASRDTIDYEQYF
V gene: TRBV6-5; CDR3 protein: CASGVNQPQHF
V gene: TRBV5-4; CDR3 protein: CASSPPSAGLPETQYF
V gene: TRBV4-1; CDR3 protein: CASSQDRPRVASRSSSGNTIYF
V gene: TRBV7-3; CDR3 protein: CASSDLRVSGSYEQYF
V gene: TRBV14; CDR3 protein: CASSQGSGRTGELFF
V gene: TRBV5-6; CDR3 protein: CASSTRREVTDTQYF
V gene: TRBV6-5; CDR3 protein: CASTSSLDTIYF
V gene: TRBV6-5; CDR3 protein: CASSPGLRMNTEAFF
V gene: TRBV6-6; CDR3 protein: CASSPNSGQDNYEQYF
V gene: TRBV19; CDR3 protein: CASSIWGDRGVNEQYF
V gene: TRBV29-1; CDR3 protein: CSVAGGQGYEQYF
V gene: TRBV11-2; CDR3 protein: CASSTLWTTTGYEQYF
V gene: TRBV9; CDR3 protein: CASSVNQGPGEKLFF
V gene: TRBV5-1; CDR3 protein: CASSLPGMNTEAFF
V gene: TRBV28; CDR3 protein: CASKSQGPYNEQFF
V gene: TRBV6-6; CDR3 protein: CASSYSMGTGWNEQYF
V gene: TRBV27; CDR3 protein: CASSPGQPYEQYF
V gene: TRBV6-5; CDR3 protein: CASSYYEGASETQYF
V gene: TRBV15; CDR3 protein: CATSRASLPTVSYEQYF
V gene: TRBV27; CDR3 protein: CASSPSYGSLPYEQYF
V gene: TRBV28; CDR3 protein: CASSLSPGATNEKLFF
V gene: TRBV18; CDR3 protein: CASSPRNEGFYEQYF